Listed here are 25 T cell receptor beta chains from one sample, sequenced in a study of cytomegalovirus exposure and HLA in healthy donors. 60 Vbeta and 13 Jbeta primers were used in PCR. Generated by immunoSEQ multiplex PCR, the TCRdb table keeps only in-frame clones and is missing some. The sample contains 200,000 or so clones, approximately 79% of which appear only once. Material: PBMCs. The source of these receptors is a man aged 18 to 29 in good health and CMV-seronegative.

V is TRBV9 and J is TRBJ2-3; TRBD2 aligns across 10 bases. Germline assignment: CDR1 SGDLS and CDR2 YYNGEE. Trimming removed 0 bases from V and 1 base from J; junction bases left unmatched: 8. The CDR3 covers 18 residues. CDR3 sequence: CASSVAAGGQEGTDTQYF. The CDR3, as DNA: TGTGCCAGCAGCGTAGCAGCGGGGGGGCAGGAAGGCACAGATACGCAGTATTTT.

The chain joins TRBV5-4 to TRBJ2-5, with D unclear. Germline V lookup: CDR1 SGHNT, CDR2 YYREEE (reference sequence). This CDR3 is built from 13 residues. V lost 0 bases, J lost 3 bases, and 6 bases lay in between. DNA for the CDR3: TGTGCCAGCAGCTTGGTGTCGGAAGAGACCCAGTACTTC. This translates into CASSLVSEETQYF.

The rearrangement links TRBV6-4 to TRBJ2-5, with D perhaps TRBD2 (5 bases). The CDR3 length is 13 residues. Germline-derived CDR1 and CDR2 are MRHNA and SNTAGT. With 8 bases removed from V and 1 base from J, the gap between germline ends came to 11 bases. Written as DNA, the CDR3 is TGTGCCAGCTTGGGAGACTCCCAAGAGACCCAGTACTTC. It specifies CASLGDSQETQYF.

J is TRBJ2-3 and V is TRBV2, with a weak D call TRBD2 (5 bases). The ends were cut back, 3 bases at V and 4 bases at J, with 20 bases in the middle. Germline CDR1 SNHLY, CDR2 FYNNEI. The CDR3 consists of 17 residues. CDR3 nucleotides: TGTGCCAGCAGTGACATTGGAGGACCCTCCTCCGCAGATACGCAGTATTTT. Its translation: CASSDIGGPSSADTQYF.

J is TRBJ2-7 and V is TRBV30, with D maybe TRBD1 (6 bases). Germline V gene sequence: CDR1 GTSNPN, CDR2 SVGIG (reference sequence). The V and J ends lost 3 bases and 10 bases respectively, with 13 bases between them. The CDR3 totals 11 residues. CDR3 nucleotide sequence: TGTGCCTGGAGCGAAACAGGGCAACAGTACTTC. Its protein product is CAWSETGQQYF.

In this sample, this clone turned up once. CDR3 coding DNA: TGTGCCAGCAGCTTAGACCCAGCCACTAAGAGCTACACCTTC. Protein: CASSLDPATKSYTF. This rearrangement joins TRBV7-6 to TRBJ1-2; no clear D. The length of the CDR3 is 14 residues. Germline CDR1 and CDR2: SGHVS and FNYEAQ. Trimming left V 1 base short and J 9 bases short, with 15 bases between.

The rearrangement uses TRBV7-2 and TRBJ2-6; tentatively, D is TRBD2 (6 bases). CDR3 size: 16 residues. Per the germline V gene, CDR1 is SGHTA and CDR2 is FQGNSA. Trimming shortened V by 9 bases and J by 1 base, and 16 bases separated the two germline ends. Written as DNA, the CDR3 is TGTGCCAGTGGCGGGACTTACAGGTCTGGGGCCAACGTCCTGACTTTC. Protein product: CASGGTYRSGANVLTF.

This clone was seen more than once but under ten times. V is TRBV4-3 and J is TRBJ1-2; a possible D gene is TRBD1 (5 bases). Trimming took 0 bases from V and 4 from J, leaving 12 bases between them. The length of the CDR3 is 15 residues. Per the germline V gene, CDR1 is LGHNA and CDR2 is YSLEER. This CDR3 is CASSQDRGRVYGYTF. CDR3 coding DNA: TGCGCCAGCAGCCAAGATAGGGGAAGGGTCTATGGCTACACCTTC.

This clone was observed once. J is TRBJ2-5 and V is TRBV30, with D perhaps TRBD2 (5 bases). Between the trimmed V and J ends, which lost 1 base and 5 bases, there was a span of 8 bases. The CDR3 runs to 12 residues. Germline V CDR1 and CDR2: GTSNPN, SVGIG (reference sequence). The CDR3 DNA is TGTGCCTGGAGTGGTGGCGGGGAGACCCAGTACTTC. Residues: CAWSGGGETQYF. Full variable domain (missing parts from reference TRBV30 and TRBJ2-5): SQTIHQWPATLVQPVGSPLSLECTVEGTSNPNLYWYRQAAGRGLQLLFYSVGIGQISSEVPQNLSASRPQDRQFILSSKKLLLSDSGFYLCAWSGGGETQYFGPGTRLLVL.

This clone has only one observation. The chain links TRBV29-1 to TRBJ2-7, with 9 nucleotides matching TRBD2. This CDR3 is built from 15 residues. The J segment lost 7 bases and the V segment lost 7 bases, leaving 17 bases of the junction unmatched. Germline-derived CDR1 and CDR2 are SQVTM and ANQGSEA. CDR3 nucleotide sequence: TGCAGCGCCGAAATAGGGGCGGGAGGGCCGGGGGAGCAGTACTTC. Its translation is CSAEIGAGGPGEQYF.

On this clone itself: The junction departs from germline at one end; a sequencing error may be responsible. J is TRBJ2-1 and V is TRBV7-7; D is undetermined. Germline values: CDR1 SSHAT, CDR2 FNYEAQ (reference sequence). There are 13 residues in the CDR3. DNA of the CDR3: TGTGCTAGCAGCTTAGCCGACCGGGATGAGCAGTTCTTC. It is translated as CASSLADRDEQFF.

This clone was found a few times. The chain recombines TRBV18 with TRBJ2-3; perhaps TRBD2 as D (6 bases). Germline CDR1 is KGHSH and CDR2 is LQKENI. V lost 3 bases to trimming and J lost 2 bases, with 12 bases between them. The CDR3 loop spans 15 amino acids. The CDR3: CASSPASSATDTQYF. CDR3 coding DNA: TGTGCCAGCTCACCGGCGTCTAGCGCCACAGATACGCAGTATTTT.

The genes are TRBV5-1 and TRBJ1-5; 9 bases match TRBD1. Germline V CDR1 and CDR2: SGHRS, YFSETQ. Trimming at V came to 4 bases and at J to 6 bases, leaving 8 bases not matched to a gene. The CDR3 sequence is 15 residues long. This CDR3 reads CASSPGQGSGQPQHF. CDR3 nucleotides: TGCGCCAGCAGCCCGGGACAGGGCTCGGGTCAGCCCCAGCATTTT.

This chain uses TRBV2 with TRBJ1-1; possible D gene TRBD1, 6 bases. CDR3 length: 13 residues. Germline V gene lookup returns CDR1 SNHLY and CDR2 FYNNEI. Trimming removed 8 bases from V and 7 bases from J, with 17 bases in between. CDR3 protein: CASATGGAGEAFF. As DNA, the CDR3 is TGTGCCAGCGCCACGGGGGGGGCTGGTGAAGCTTTCTTT.

The chain has TRBV10-3 and TRBJ1-4, with 12 nucleotides matching TRBD1. The CDR3 length is 18 residues. Trimming took 0 bases from V and 8 from J; bases not matched to a gene: 10. CDR1 ENHRY and CDR2 SYGVKD come from the germline V gene. The CDR3 region has the DNA TGTGCCATCAGTGAGTCGCCCATACGGGACAGGGGGCTCGAAAAACTGTTTTTT. Encoded protein: CAISESPIRDRGLEKLFF.

V usage is TRBV6-5 and J usage is TRBJ2-7; 7 bases line up with TRBD2. Germline lookup yields CDR1 MNHEY and CDR2 SVGAGI. This CDR3 is 13 amino acids long. Germline trimming cut 6 bases from V and 4 bases from J; bases unmatched to any gene: 6. Here the CDR3 DNA reads TGTGCCAGCAGCCCAGCGGGGAAGTACGAGCAGTACTTC. It specifies CASSPAGKYEQYF.

The V gene is TRBV6-5, the J gene TRBJ2-7; 7 bases fit TRBD2. V dropped 4 bases and J dropped 1; count of bases not matched to a gene: 7. CDR1 and CDR2 from the germline V gene are MNHEY and SVGAGI. CDR3 length: 15 residues. CDR3 sequence reads: CASSFGSGTSYEQYF. CDR3 nucleotide sequence: TGTGCCAGCAGTTTCGGAAGCGGGACTTCCTACGAGCAGTACTTC.

This sequence joins TRBV7-2 and TRBJ2-2; TRBD1 aligns across 7 bases. The CDR3 extends over 17 amino acids. CDR1 and CDR2 (germline): SGHTA, FQGNSA. The V segment lost 1 base and the J segment 0 bases; nucleotides outside the gene matches: 5. The CDR3 reads CASSLGAGTANTGELFF. CDR3 nucleotide sequence: TGTGCCAGCAGCTTAGGGGCCGGGACAGCGAACACCGGGGAGCTGTTTTTT.

This clone was found a few times. V gene TRBV10-1 combines with J gene TRBJ2-1, with TRBD2 matching over 10 bases. This CDR3 has 17 residues. The V gene's germline CDR1 is WNHNN and CDR2 SYGVQD (reference sequence). J lost 0 bases, V lost 1 base, and 3 bases had no gene match. CDR3 nucleotides: TGCGCCAGCAGTGAGTTGACTAGCGGGCGCTCCTACAATGAGCAGTTCTTC. Amino acid sequence: CASSELTSGRSYNEQFF.

The rearrangement uses TRBV6-5 and TRBJ1-1; 7 bases match TRBD1. This CDR3 has 15 residues. Germline assignment: CDR1 MNHEY and CDR2 SVGAGI. Trimming took 2 bases from V and 1 from J; bases not matched to a gene: 4. The CDR3 spells CASSYRGPGNTEAFF. Written as DNA, the CDR3 is TGTGCCAGCAGTTACAGGGGGCCGGGGAACACTGAAGCTTTCTTT.

The V gene is TRBV7-3, the J gene TRBJ2-2; the D gene is possibly TRBD1 (5 bases). V lost 5 bases and J lost 5, with 9 bases in between. Germline CDR1 reads SGHTA; CDR2 reads FQGTGA. The CDR3 spans 13 residues. CDR3 nucleotide sequence: TGTGCCAGCAGCAGGGGTGTAACCGGGGAGCTGTTTTTT. This sequence encodes CASSRGVTGELFF.

This clone was recorded once. The gene calls are TRBV5-6 and TRBJ2-3; weak D call: TRBD2 (6 bases). This CDR3 has 17 amino acids. CDR1 is SGHDT, CDR2 YYEEEE, per germline. V was cut by 4 bases and J by 5 bases, with 23 bases left in between. CDR3 sequence (DNA): TGTGCCAGCAGCCACCCACCGGGAGCTAGTCATGTAGATACGCAGTATTTT. Encoded protein: CASSHPPGASHVDTQYF.

The chain recombines TRBV7-9 with TRBJ2-7; 9 bases are a match to TRBD1. The V gene's germline CDR1 is SEHNR and CDR2 FQNEAQ (reference sequence). V lost 0 bases to trimming and J lost 5 bases; unmatched junction nucleotides: 5. The CDR3 has 15 amino acids. The DNA for the CDR3 is TGTGCCAGCAGCTTAGCAGGGACAGGGAAACACGAGCAGTACTTC. This codes for CASSLAGTGKHEQYF.

J is TRBJ1-4 and V is TRBV25-1, with a weak D call TRBD1 (6 bases). Germline assignment: CDR1 MGHDK and CDR2 SYGVNS. V shed 2 bases and J shed 8 bases, with 12 bases lying between them. The CDR3 is 14 amino acids. The DNA for the CDR3 is TGTGCCAGCAGTGAAGTCAGGGGCCGGGAAAAACTGTTTTTT. Amino acids: CASSEVRGREKLFF.

In DNA, the CDR3 is TGTGCCAGCAGCTTGGAACAGAGCTCCTACGAGCAGTACTTC. This gives the protein CASSLEQSSYEQYF. The V gene is TRBV5-5, the J gene TRBJ2-7; D not certain. With 0 bases removed from V and 0 bases from J, the gap between germline ends came to 7 bases. CDR3 length equals 14 residues. Per germline, CDR1 SGHKS and CDR2 YYEKEE (reference sequence). Full variable domain (missing parts from reference TRBV5-5 and TRBJ2-7): DAGVTQSPTHLIKTRGQQVTLRCSPISGHKSVSWYQQVLGQGPQFIFQYYEKEERGRGNFPDRFSARQFPNYSSELNVNALLLGDSALYLCASSLEQSSYEQYFGPGTRLTVT.